This section outlines one T cell receptor (beta chain) sequence together with its context. Subjects with ophthalmopathy showed a Clinical Activity Score no lower than 3, a NOSPECS grade no lower than 4, and a duration shorter than 3 months. The study excluded patients with uncontrolled infection, other autoimmune disease, pregnancy or lactation. PBMCs were derived from about 10 ml fresh peripheral blood. Amplified TCR beta CDR3 regions derived from RNA transcripts. HTBI primers were used for first-round RT-PCR of the TCR CDR3. TCRdb reanalysed the multiplex PCR reads using MiXCR and keeps one entry per CDR3 protein. The repertoire holds about 300,000 distinct CDR3 sequences, roughly a fifth seen once, with under 45% in the top ten. This sample was taken from a study of T cells in Graves' hyperthyroidism and ophthalmopathy. This CDR3 spans 15 amino acids. V lost 2 bases and J lost 0, with 8 bases in between. Germline loops: CDR1 KGHSH, CDR2 LQKENI.

The sample was blood. The TCR originated in a middle-aged man with Graves' ophthalmopathy. The chain links TRBV18 to TRBJ1-3; D is unresolved. The CDR3 loop is CASSPGEYSGNTIYF. The CDR3 nucleotides are TGTGCCAGCTCACCAGGGGAATACTCTGGAAACACCATATATTTT. Complete variable domain (other parts from reference TRBV18 and TRBJ1-3): NAGVMQNPRHLVRRRGQEARLRCSPMKGHSHVYWYRQLPEEGLKFMVYLQKENIIDESGMPKERFSAEFPKEGPSILRIQQVVRGDSAAYFCASSPGEYSGNTIYFGEGSWLTVV.